The 28 T cell receptor beta chains listed next were all sequenced from one sample in a study of molecular identifiers for immune sequencing clone quantification (dated by TCRdb to the late 2010s). Receptors were amplified or captured by PCR. This sample was sequenced with a NextSeq 500. TCRdb reprocessing: public reads trimmed at Q25 with fastp, clones called with MiXCR, in-frame beta chains kept. CDR3 protein duplicates are merged, each entry listing the most common genes and DNA. The sample profile shows about 97,000 distinct CDR3 sequences; 20% to 30% of them were found once. Under 1% of the sample is in the top ten clones. The sample comprised naive CD8+ T cells from blood, with Jurkat cell RNA spiked in. Read against the paper, the sample's cell subset or site label means: FACS-sorted CD8+CD4-CCR7+CD45RA+ naive T cells. These receptor sequences come from a human donor in good health. Some libraries in this study had Jurkat cell RNA spiked in.

The V and J genes are TRBV27 and TRBJ2-1, with TRBD2 matching over 12 bases. The V gene's germline CDR1 is MNHEY and CDR2 SMNVEV (reference sequence). Trimming removed 6 bases from V and 4 bases from J; junction bases left unmatched: 16. The CDR3 covers 19 residues. CDR3: CASSRGLAGHRGVYNEQFF. The CDR3 coding sequence is TGTGCCAGCAGCCGGGGACTAGCGGGTCATCGGGGTGTATACAATGAGCAGTTCTTC.

The J gene is TRBJ2-7, the V gene TRBV30; 9 nucleotides line up with TRBD1. Looked up from germline, CDR1 is GTSNPN and CDR2 is SVGIG (reference sequence). This CDR3 spans 16 amino acids. V gave up 1 base and J gave up 3 bases; unmatched junction bases: 10. The CDR3 protein is CAWSATPGQGYYEQYF. The CDR3 DNA sequence: TGTGCCTGGAGTGCCACCCCGGGACAGGGTTACTACGAGCAGTACTTC.

Concerning this clonotype: This may stem from a read error, because a much larger clone lies one nucleotide away. The genes are TRBV5-1 and TRBJ2-7; D remains unclear. The germline CDR1 and CDR2 sequences are SGHRS and YFSETQ. With 0 bases removed from V and 2 bases from J, the gap between germline ends came to 12 bases. The CDR3 length is 15 residues. The CDR3 bases are TGCGCCAGCAGCTTGGTTTATGGCTTCCCCTACGAGCAGTACTTC. Its translation: CASSLVYGFPYEQYF.

About this clonotype: A read error may explain this, as a much larger clone is one base away. The chain has TRBV28 and TRBJ2-3, with 7 bases matching TRBD2. Trimming cost V 6 bases and J 8 bases; bases outside gene matches: 11. The CDR3 is 14 amino acids. Germline loops: CDR1 MDHEN, CDR2 SYDVKM. This CDR3 reads CASRWAGAVVTQYF. CDR3 coding DNA: TGTGCCAGCAGGTGGGCGGGAGCTGTAGTTACGCAGTATTTT.

This clonotype was seen repeatedly, ten times or more. The V gene is TRBV29-1, the J gene TRBJ2-7; TRBD1 might be the D (6 bases). The V gene lost 3 bases and the J gene lost 3 bases, with 15 bases spanning the gap. CDR3 length: 14 residues. In germline, CDR1 is SQVTM, CDR2 ANQGSEA. CDR3 DNA sequence: TGCAGCGTTGAGTTGCAGGGGCGGAACTACGAGCAGTACTTC. Translated, it gives CSVELQGRNYEQYF.

This clonotype was counted once. The V call is TRBV7-6, the J call TRBJ1-4; the match to TRBD1 covers 7 bases. J gave up 8 bases and V 5 bases, and 8 bases lay outside the gene matches. The CDR3 runs to 14 residues. Per the germline V gene, CDR1 is SGHVS and CDR2 is FNYEAQ. The CDR3, as DNA: TGTGCCAGCAGCCAGGGCAGGGGGGGGGAAAAACTGTTTTTT. It yields the protein CASSQGRGGEKLFF.

This clonotype was detected ten times or more. This chain joins TRBV5-3 and TRBJ2-7, with 8 bases identical to TRBD2. TRBV5-3 is an ORF, with its function uncertain. CDR3 length equals 14 residues. The J segment lost 10 bases and the V segment lost 8 bases, leaving 17 bases of the junction unmatched. As DNA, the CDR3 is TGTGCCAGCTCTCTCCGGGGGGGGGCCTATGAACAGTACTTC. Protein product: CASSLRGGAYEQYF.

The V call is TRBV20-1, the J call TRBJ2-7, with 9 positions matching TRBD2. The junction had 12 bases not matched to a gene; V was cut back by 1 base and J by 5 bases. The germline gives CDR1 DFQATT, CDR2 SNEGSKA (reference sequence). This CDR3 contains 16 residues. The CDR3 is CSARVAGGPQRDEQYF. The CDR3 region has the DNA TGCAGTGCTAGAGTGGCGGGAGGGCCTCAACGGGACGAGCAGTACTTC.

This clonotype was counted at least ten times. The chain joins TRBV29-1 to TRBJ2-3; 8 bases line up with TRBD1. Germline V gene lookup returns CDR1 SQVTM and CDR2 ANQGSEA. V lost 6 bases to trimming and J lost 2 bases; unmatched junction nucleotides: 7. This CDR3 contains 14 residues. The CDR3 DNA sequence: TGCAGCGTGACAGGGGATTGGAACACAGATACGCAGTATTTT. Residues: CSVTGDWNTDTQYF.

At least ten counts were recorded for this clonotype. The chain couples TRBV6-1 to TRBJ2-1; D might be TRBD2 (6 bases). This CDR3 region has 16 residues. The germline CDR1 and CDR2 sequences are MNHNS and SASEGT. V shed 1 base and J shed 5 bases, with 15 bases lying between them. Here the CDR3 reads CASSEEGLAPNNEQFF. The CDR3 coding sequence is TGTGCCAGCAGTGAAGAAGGGCTAGCGCCCAACAATGAGCAGTTCTTC.

This clonotype has a count of ten or more. This sequence joins TRBV12-3 or TRBV12-4 and TRBJ1-4, with D tentatively TRBD1 (5 bases). The CDR3 contains 14 residues. V was cut by 3 bases and J by 2 bases, with 7 bases left in between. For the CDR3, the DNA is TGTGCCAGCAGTTTCTGGGGGACTAATGAAAAACTGTTTTTT. It yields the protein CASSFWGTNEKLFF.

This clonotype was counted only a few times. A read error is possible here, since a much larger clone lies one base away. The V gene is TRBV12-3 or TRBV12-4, the J gene TRBJ2-7; D gene unclear. V dropped 4 bases and J dropped 2 bases, with 9 bases sitting between them. CDR3 size: 13 residues. The CDR3 DNA sequence: TGTGCCAGCAGTTCGGACGGAGCCTACGAGCAGTACTTC. This codes for CASSSDGAYEQYF.

The CDR3 DNA reads TGTGCCAGCAGCTTAGAACTAGCGGACTACGAGCAGTACTTC. Translating it yields CASSLELADYEQYF. V and J are TRBV7-9 and TRBJ2-7, with TRBD2 matching over 8 bases. V lost 1 base, J lost 3 bases, and 2 bases stayed unmatched. Germline CDR1 is SEHNR and CDR2 is FQNEAQ (reference sequence). This CDR3 contains 14 residues.

Remarks on this clonotype: This may be a read error, as it is one base from a much larger clone. The chain uses TRBV7-9 and TRBJ1-1, with a weak D call TRBD1 (6 bases). The CDR3 has 15 amino acids. CDR1 is SEHNR, CDR2 FQNEAQ, per germline (reference sequence). The CDR3 nucleotides read TGTGCCTGCAAAACAGGGCTGCAGGAGGGCACTGGAGCTTTCTTT. Protein sequence: CACKTGLQEGTGAFF.

This clonotype showed up just a few times. The chain recombines TRBV7-9 with TRBJ2-1; 7 positions match TRBD2. Germline V lookup: CDR1 SEHNR, CDR2 FQNEAQ (reference sequence). V shed 5 bases, J shed 0 bases, and the junction held 7 bases outside the gene matches. CDR3 length: 16 amino acids. The CDR3 sequence: CASSLGLVSSYNEQFF. In nucleotides, the CDR3 is TGTGCCAGCAGCCTCGGACTAGTATCCTCCTACAATGAGCAGTTCTTC.

This clonotype was counted many times. The rearrangement joins TRBV5-6 to TRBJ1-2; no clear D gene. This CDR3 has 14 residues. V was cut by 0 bases and J by 0 bases, with 6 bases left in between. Germline CDR1 SGHDT, CDR2 YYEEEE. CDR3 coding DNA: TGTGCCAGCAGCTTGGAACAAACTAACTATGGCTACACCTTC. Translating gives CASSLEQTNYGYTF.

This clonotype was counted many times. The chain is built from TRBV2 and TRBJ2-3; D possibly matches TRBD1 or TRBD2 (6 bases each). The CDR3 sequence is 13 residues long. Germline V lookup: CDR1 SNHLY, CDR2 FYNNEI. Trimming took off 4 bases at V and 4 bases at J, with 9 bases between the two ends. The CDR3 protein is CASSGGAPDTQYF. In nucleotides, the CDR3 is TGTGCCAGCAGTGGGGGGGCCCCAGATACGCAGTATTTT. Full variable domain (remainder filled in from reference TRBV2 and TRBJ2-3): EPEVTQTPSHQVTQMGQEVILRCVPISNHLYFYWYRQILGQKVEFLVSFYNNEISEKSEIFDDQFSVERPDGSNFTLKIRSTKLEDSAMYFCASSGGAPDTQYFGPGTRLTVL.

This clonotype was counted ten times or more. The chain recombines TRBV4-3 with TRBJ2-3, with D possibly matching TRBD2 (7 bases). Germline-derived CDR1 and CDR2 are LGHNA and YSLEER. The CDR3 runs 16 residues. Trimming shortened V by 0 bases and J by 9 bases, and 19 bases separated the two germline ends. CDR3 nucleotides: TGCGCCAGCAGCCAAGAGGCTAGAGGGGGGGCCTCGACGCAGTATTTT. Translation: CASSQEARGGASTQYF.

As regards this clonotype: A much bigger clone sits one base away, suggesting this may be a read error. The chain carries TRBV6-6 and TRBJ2-3; weak D call: TRBD2 (6 bases). The CDR3 is made up of 16 amino acids. CDR1 MNHNY and CDR2 SVGAGI come from the germline V gene (reference sequence). Trimming removed 7 bases from V and 8 bases from J, with 25 bases in between. For the CDR3, the DNA is TGTGCCAGCATTGGCGCCCAGACTAGTTTCGCAGGTACGCAGTATTTT. This sequence encodes CASIGAQTSFAGTQYF.

In its sample, this clonotype was seen many times. At one end, the junction sequence differs from germline, possibly due to a read error. The V and J genes are TRBV5-1 and TRBJ1-1; D remains unclear. The CDR3 length is 13 residues. Germline V gene lookup returns CDR1 SGHRS and CDR2 YFSETQ. CDR3 coding DNA: TGTGCCAGCAGCTTAGAAGAGAACACTGAAGCTTTCTTT. Amino acids: CASSLEENTEAFF. Combining the CDR3 with reference TRBV5-1 and TRBJ1-1 gives the whole variable domain KAGVTQTPRYLIKTRGQQVTLSCSPISGHRSVSWYQQTPGQGLQFLFEYFSETQRNKGNFPGRFSGRQFSNSRSEMNVSTLELGDSALYLCASSLEENTEAFFGQGTRLTVV.

The V gene is TRBV5-1, the J gene TRBJ2-6; D gene ambiguous. V lost 2 bases, J lost 0 bases, and 6 bases lay in between. The CDR3 is 15 residues long. Germline CDR1 SGHRS, CDR2 YFSETQ. The CDR3 region has the DNA TGCGCCAGCAGCTTCCGACCCTCTGGGGCCAACGTCCTGACTTTC. Its protein is CASSFRPSGANVLTF.

This clonotype was recorded at least ten times. V and J are TRBV11-2 and TRBJ2-7; D unresolved. Germline V gene data show CDR1 as SGHAT and CDR2 as FQNNGV. CDR3 length equals 14 residues. The germline V and J ends were trimmed by 1 base and 4 bases, with 11 bases remaining between them. The CDR3 DNA follows: TGTGCCAGCAGCTTAGGGGGTCTGGTTTACGAGCAGTACTTC. Amino acid sequence: CASSLGGLVYEQYF.

The chain links TRBV12-3 or TRBV12-4 to TRBJ2-5; 7 nucleotides align to TRBD1. V lost 11 bases to trimming and J lost 5 bases; unmatched junction nucleotides: 11. The length of the CDR3 is 13 residues. The CDR3 region is CACDRVGAETQYF. Here the CDR3 DNA reads TGTGCCTGCGACAGGGTAGGGGCGGAGACCCAGTACTTC.

This clonotype was recorded many times. The chain joins TRBV3-1 to TRBJ2-3, with 15 bases fitting TRBD2. Per germline, CDR1 LGHDT and CDR2 YNNKEL (reference sequence). The ends lost 8 bases at V and 6 bases at J; junction bases unmatched: 15. The CDR3 extends over 18 amino acids. CDR3 DNA: TGTGCCAGCTCGCAAGTCCGGACTAGCGGGGGGGCGGAGGATACGCAGTATTTT. Protein sequence: CASSQVRTSGGAEDTQYF.

This clonotype was counted many times. J is TRBJ2-7 and V is TRBV4-3; D may be TRBD1 or TRBD2 (5 bases each). V lost 1 base to trimming and J lost 10 bases, with 20 bases between them. The CDR3 consists of 15 residues. CDR1 is LGHNA, CDR2 YSLEER, per germline. CDR3 DNA sequence: TGCGCCAGCAGCCAAGCCAGGACAACCCTCGGGGATCAGTACTTC. It translates to CASSQARTTLGDQYF.

This clonotype was found many times. The chain carries TRBV24-1 and TRBJ1-1; TRBD1 is a possible D gene (5 bases). This CDR3 spans 22 amino acids. From germline, CDR1 is KGHDR and CDR2 SFDVKD. The ends were cut back, 0 bases at V and 0 bases at J, with 28 bases in the middle. CDR3 nucleotide sequence: TGTGCCACCAGTGATTTGGACTCCCCTGTCCCCCGACAGATACCGTTGAACACTGAAGCTTTCTTT. It translates to CATSDLDSPVPRQIPLNTEAFF.

This clonotype was counted at least ten times. The chain couples TRBV5-1 to TRBJ2-6; D possibly corresponds to TRBD1 (5 bases). Germline V gene sequence: CDR1 SGHRS, CDR2 YFSETQ. The V end lost 1 base, the J end lost 0 bases, and 14 bases lay between the germline ends. This CDR3 has 18 residues. Here the CDR3 DNA reads TGCGCCAGCAGCTTGCGGCAGGGTTATAGCTCTGGGGCCAACGTCCTGACTTTC. It is translated as CASSLRQGYSSGANVLTF.

This clonotype was observed at least ten times. This chain joins TRBV28 and TRBJ2-7, with D perhaps matching TRBD2 (7 bases). Trimming took off 5 bases at V and 3 bases at J, with 17 bases between the two ends. Germline CDR1 MDHEN, CDR2 SYDVKM. The CDR3 sequence is 15 residues long. The CDR3 here is CASSLSAGGLYEQYF. Here the CDR3 DNA reads TGTGCCAGCAGTCTATCGGCCGGGGGGCTCTACGAGCAGTACTTC.